Given below is one T cell receptor (beta chain) in context. This record belongs to a study of long-term antiretroviral therapy in people with HIV. Overall study: When the earliest samples were collected, ART was typically delayed until CD4 counts fell.

Assay version v3.0 of immunoSEQ was used, and it was run at survey level. Only in-frame clones appear in the TCRdb table, and some are missing; sequencing was by immunoSEQ multiplex PCR. The sample holds tens of thousands of clones, 80% to 90% seen once. Germline CDR1 is SEHNR and CDR2 is FQNEAQ (reference sequence). The CDR3 covers 16 residues. V lost 5 bases, J lost 10 bases, and 24 bases lay in between. Material: unsorted PBMCs, obtained 2.6 years after starting antiretroviral therapy. The chain couples TRBV7-9 to TRBJ2-1; D perhaps matches TRBD2 (6 bases). The receptor was isolated from a woman aged 50 to 60 with HIV. The CDR3 reads CASSPTLEGLRKEQFF. The CDR3 DNA sequence: TGTGCCAGCAGCCCCACTCTGGAGGGCCTTAGGAAGGAGCAGTTCTTC.